This TCR beta chain was sequenced for a study of PD-1 blockade in classical Hodgkin lymphoma (dated by TCRdb to about 2020). For the wider study: Nivolumab dosing was 3 mg/kg intravenously every 2 weeks, continuing until either disease progression or unacceptable toxicity. The study used TCR beta sequencing and CyTOF to define a peripheral blood immune signature of response to PD-1 blockade in classical Hodgkin lymphoma. Beyond this particular receptor, the publication reports: Patients starting nivolumab less than 1 year after ASCT had lower diversity and were excluded from later analyses to avoid confounding by immune reconstitution. A significant rise by C4D1 was seen in CD4+ but not CD8+ TCR diversity (p=0.0027 vs p=0.16), with the rise being most apparent in complete responders (p=0.02). Newly diagnosed patients were reported to have lower baseline TCR diversity than healthy donors, and relapsed/refractory patients were reported to have lower baseline TCR diversity still. Only a single clinical trial cohort was studied, and what caused the repertoire differences, possibly disease activity or prior therapy, remained undefined. Trial patients achieving complete response had baseline diversity similar to newly diagnosed patients, whereas partial responders and progressors had significantly lower diversity.

Germline trimming: 1 base from V, 7 bases from J; junction bases outside gene matches: 4. The CDR3 covers 13 residues, taking in both the cysteine and the phenylalanine. CDR3 DNA is the only sequence kept; it has 39 bases, read in frame from the first base. According to the germline V gene, CDR1 reads SGHRS and CDR2 reads YFSETQ. Concerning this clone: Its cognate antigen has yet to be identified. Within one base of it there is no much larger clone, and no base qualities were kept.

This sample's time point label indicates: cycle 4 day 1 (C4D1), after less than seven weeks of nivolumab. Every trial patient had relapsed following autologous stem cell transplantation, and prior brentuximab vedotin exposure was what differed among cohorts A, B and C. The trial cohort included 45 to 65 patients with relapsed/refractory classical Hodgkin lymphoma, and each patient had a best overall response of complete response, partial response or progressive disease. Single-agent nivolumab was administered to trial patients in the multi-cohort phase II CheckMate 205 trial. An independent review committee assessed best overall response by applying the 2007 International Working Group response criteria. PBMCs from the trial were collected at three points: immediately before nivolumab initiation (C1D1), and during therapy at cycle 2 day 1 and cycle 4 day 1. Peripheral blood was collected in 8 mL Vacutainer Cell Preparation Tubes, from which PBMCs were isolated by centrifugation and then cryopreserved.

The Qiagen DNeasy kit was used to extract genomic DNA both from unsorted PBMCs and from the negatively selected CD4+ and CD8+ fractions. Using primers that anneal to V and J segments, immunoSEQ multiplex PCR amplified the TCR beta CDR3 regions. Amplification bias was minimized using a synthetic immune receptor repertoire, and residual bias was removed computationally after sequencing. In the authors' own workflow: Custom Python scripts were used to quantify repertoire diversity as the Shannon entropy index. The unsorted, CD4+ and CD8+ repertoires were each analyzed separately, with the exception of combined analyses, where CD4+ and CD8+ sequences were merged in silico. Clonal expansion was defined as at least a 2-fold frequency increase after treatment relative to C1D1, with a pseudocount of 0.5 for undetected baseline clones. Singleton clones were defined as clones with 0 or 1 copy at C1D1, and non-singleton clones were defined as clones with 2 or more copies. Clones expanded in unsorted samples were annotated as CD4+, CD8+ or unknown by matching protein sequences in sorted samples from the same patient. Wilcoxon tests on paired samples were used to test changes in diversity from C1D1 to C4D1. The table comes from immuneACCESS by way of TCRdb, which keeps in-frame sequences with V and J called. Part of the clones is missing from these tables; in studies checked, under half for an unresolved V gene and the rest for unknown reasons. The D gene and trimming were derived from the DNA, and the V and J assignments and clone size from that table. The sample table records tens of thousands of clones; nearly 90% of these occur just once. The top ten constitute about 8% of the sample.

The sequenced sample was peripheral blood mononuclear cells (PBMCs), obtained before the fourth cycle of nivolumab. This TCR came from a human donor with classical Hodgkin lymphoma. The chain was built from TRBV5-1 and TRBJ2-5; 7 nucleotides in the junction match TRBD1. The DNA sequence is as follows: TGCGCCAGCAGCTTGACAGGGGAAGGGACCCAGTACTTC. This is translated as CASSLTGEGTQYF.